One and the same sample provided the 2 T cell receptor beta chains below, sequenced in a study of cytomegalovirus exposure and HLA in healthy donors. PCR amplification relied on 60 Vbeta primers (plus 13 Jbeta primers). Sequencing used immunoSEQ multiplex PCR; TCRdb keeps in-frame clones, though not all of them. Altogether fewer than 180,000 clones are present, about 85% being singletons, with the ten largest covering about 3.7%. Input material: PBMCs. These receptors were collected from a human donor in good health.

This chain links TRBV5-5 with TRBJ1-5, with a possible D match to TRBD1 (6 bases). The CDR3 contains 14 residues. Germline V gene sequence: CDR1 SGHKS, CDR2 YYEKEE (reference sequence). Trimming took off 4 bases at V and 3 bases at J, with 11 bases between the two ends. CDR3 sequence (DNA): TGTGCCAGCAGCCCACAGGGTTCCAATCAGCCCCAGCATTTT. Protein product: CASSPQGSNQPQHF.

The V and J genes are TRBV18 and TRBJ1-2; D is undetermined. CDR1 KGHSH and CDR2 LQKENI come from the germline V gene. This CDR3 is 13 amino acids long. The V and J ends lost 6 bases and 5 bases respectively, with 13 bases between them. The CDR3 nucleotides read TGTGCCAGCTCTCTGACTGGACTTTATGGCTACACCTTC. As protein: CASSLTGLYGYTF.